This TCR beta chain stems from a study of cytomegalovirus exposure and HLA in healthy donors. Study-level results: Using the classifier, cytomegalovirus status was reportedly diagnosed with high specificity and sensitivity. A missense DCLRE1C variant was associated with V- and J-gene trimming of TCR beta chains in a later analysis, and an independent cohort replicated the association.

This CDR3 spans 15 amino acids. The ends were cut back, 6 bases at V and 7 bases at J, with 19 bases in the middle. Germline lookup yields CDR1 SEHNR and CDR2 FQNEAQ (reference sequence). In regard to this clone: No antigen is known for it.

Researchers ran the PCR with 60 Vbeta and 13 Jbeta primers. Only in-frame clones appear in the TCRdb table, and some are missing; sequencing was by immunoSEQ multiplex PCR. The table gives some 31,000 clones; the top ten clones make up 3% to 3.5% of it. The TCR was taken from a woman in her thirties or forties in good health and CMV-seropositive. Sequencing was performed on PBMCs. The rearrangement joins TRBV7-9 to TRBJ2-1, with D possibly matching TRBD2 (6 bases). Here the CDR3 reads CASRAPAGRRNEQFF. DNA of the CDR3: TGTGCCAGCAGGGCCCCAGCCGGGAGAAGGAATGAGCAGTTCTTC. The whole variable domain, filled in from reference TRBV7-9 and TRBJ2-1, reads DTGVSQNPRHKITKRGQNVTFRCDPISEHNRLYWYRQTLGQGPEFLTYFQNEAQLEKSRLLSDRFSAERPKGSFSTLEIQRTEQGDSAMYLCASRAPAGRRNEQFFGPGTRLTVL.